Listed below are T cell receptor beta chains from one sample, sequenced in a study of shared clonotypes between healthy human individuals. Assay: immunoSEQ multiplex PCR; the TCRdb copy retains only in-frame clones and omits some. Of 1 million to 1.2 million clones in the sample, approximately 77% are singletons; the top ten hold roughly 0.82%. Material: memory CD4+ T cells from PBMCs. Every receptor here comes from a young man in good health. Some clones in this sample may be carry-over from other donors' samples. The conserved cysteine and the conserved F or W are not part of the CDR3 here.

V: TRBV6-6; J: TRBJ1-4; length: 11; CDR3: ASGEHANEKLF
V: TRBV10-2; J: TRBJ2-1; length: 14; CDR3: ASSEMRASSYNEQF
V: TRBV11-2; J: TRBJ2-5; length: 12; CDR3: ASSLDTVKGTQY
V: TRBV6-4; J: TRBJ1-5; length: 13; CDR3: ASISDRFSNQPQH
V: TRBV2; J: TRBJ1-2; length: 11; CDR3: ASTQGWGKGYT
V: TRBV7-9; J: TRBJ2-7; length: 13; CDR3: ASMLAGAGSYEQY
V: TRBV11-2; J: TRBJ2-7; length: 11; CDR3: ASSSSGTDEQY
V: TRBV6-1; J: TRBJ1-1; length: 11; CDR3: ASSEAREAEAF
V: TRBV18; J: TRBJ2-7; length: 14; CDR3: ASSPADYLRTYEQY
V: TRBV11-2; J: TRBJ2-7; length: 13; CDR3: ASSLVGGLSYEQY
V: TRBV27; J: TRBJ2-1; length: 11; CDR3: ASRLIAGVVQF
V: TRBV5-1; J: TRBJ2-2; length: 13; CDR3: ASSLVPGGTGELF
V: TRBV7-6; J: TRBJ2-5; length: 11; CDR3: ASSSVGGETQY
V: TRBV5-1; J: TRBJ2-3; length: 14; CDR3: ASSLAVRGRIDTQY
V: TRBV4-2; J: TRBJ2-3; length: 16; CDR3: ASSQDPTRTSGVDTQY
V: TRBV21-1; J: TRBJ1-4; length: 8; CDR3: ASRSFAIV
V: TRBV5-4; J: TRBJ1-2; length: 14; CDR3: ASSLLWAGVDYGYT
V: TRBV28; J: TRBJ1-1; length: 11; CDR3: ASRRGVNTEAF
V: TRBV6-5; J: TRBJ2-7; length: 11; CDR3: ASRSSGPYEQY
V: TRBV4-1; J: TRBJ2-1; length: 13; CDR3: AGKEQRLASNEQF
V: TRBV18; J: TRBJ1-2; length: 10; CDR3: ASSPDGRGYT
V: TRBV5-6; J: TRBJ1-1; length: 12; CDR3: ASSHRQANTEAF
V: TRBV29-1; J: TRBJ1-4; length: 12; CDR3: SVEGGLRNEKLF
V: TRBV7-8; J: TRBJ1-1; length: 15; CDR3: ASSRGGAAPMYTEAF
V: TRBV7-9; J: TRBJ2-1; length: 11; CDR3: ASSLEGFNEQF
V: TRBV19; J: TRBJ2-1; length: 18; CDR3: ASSPSIAPPSGGRYNEQF
V: TRBV5-5; J: TRBJ2-6; length: 13; CDR3: ASSSQGTGANVLT
V: TRBV30; J: TRBJ1-2; length: 10; CDR3: AWSVGGYGYT
V: TRBV2; J: TRBJ1-5; length: 13; CDR3: ASGTQGAWDQPQH
V: TRBV4-1; J: TRBJ1-1; length: 13; CDR3: ASSQEGYRGTEAF
V: TRBV29-1; J: TRBJ2-7; length: 10; CDR3: SVIGGSYEQY
V: TRBV29-1; J: TRBJ2-1; length: 9; CDR3: SVEKDRVEF
V: TRBV28; J: TRBJ1-2; length: 13; CDR3: ASSTGQGTYQGYT
V: TRBV7-2; J: TRBJ2-3; length: 11; CDR3: ASSLANTDTQY
V: TRBV28; J: TRBJ2-7; length: 13; CDR3: ASSERTGVSYEQY
V: TRBV5-3; J: TRBJ1-1; length: 11; CDR3: ASSSSGPRPAF
V: TRBV6-1; J: TRBJ1-2; length: 10; CDR3: ASSDGGYGYT
V: TRBV5-1; J: TRBJ2-1; length: 10; CDR3: ASSLNSPEQF
V: TRBV28; J: TRBJ1-2; length: 12; CDR3: ASSAGGGSYGYT
V: TRBV28; J: TRBJ1-3; length: 14; CDR3: ASTPGGTHSGNTIY
V: TRBV2; J: TRBJ2-6; length: 15; CDR3: ASSPLAGPSGANVLT
V: TRBV7-3; J: TRBJ2-3; length: 12; CDR3: ASSLEPGTDTQY
V: TRBV11-2; J: TRBJ1-3; length: 11; CDR3: ASSLNPGNTIY
V: TRBV27; J: TRBJ2-2; length: 13; CDR3: ASDLGGMSTGELF
V: TRBV27; J: TRBJ2-2; length: 13; CDR3: ASSGRDRATGELF
V: TRBV5-1; J: TRBJ2-2; length: 11; CDR3: ASSLFSNGELF
V: TRBV5-1; J: TRBJ2-1; length: 12; CDR3: ASSLVTGGFEQF
V: TRBV19; J: TRBJ2-2; length: 15; CDR3: ASRARTLSRSTGELF
V: TRBV18; J: TRBJ2-1; length: 12; CDR3: ASSQTNTQNEQF